Each of the 2 T cell receptor beta chains below was sequenced from the same sample in a study of T cells in Graves' hyperthyroidism and ophthalmopathy. TCR beta CDR3 sequences were amplified from RNA transcripts. Initially, a first-round RT-PCR of the TCR CDR3 employed the HTBI primer set. TCRdb independently ran MiXCR on the multiplex PCR reads; one entry per CDR3 protein. The sample lists around 350,000 distinct CDR3 sequences, roughly 17% occurring once. Source material: blood. Source of these receptors: a woman aged 25 to 39 with Graves' hyperthyroidism that later progressed to Graves' ophthalmopathy.

This clonotype occurred many times. The V and J genes are TRBV6-6 and TRBJ2-7, with TRBD1 matching 7 bases. Germline CDR1 is MNHNY and CDR2 is SVGAGI (reference sequence). V was clipped by 1 base and J by 2 bases; unmatched bases: 8. This CDR3 region has 16 residues. The DNA of the CDR3 is TGTGCCAGCAGTTACTATGGGACAGAACGGGCCTACGAGCAGTACTTC. The encoded protein is CASSYYGTERAYEQYF.

A remark on this clonotype: A read error is likely, as this CDR3 ends without the conserved phenylalanine or tryptophan. The chain combines TRBV7-9 with TRBJ2-3; D ambiguous. The CDR3 loop spans 16 amino acids. V was trimmed by 3 bases and J by 2 bases, leaving 15 bases between them. CDR1 is SEHNR, CDR2 FQNEAQ, per germline (reference sequence). The DNA for the CDR3 is TGTGCCAGCAGCTTTCATCAGAGCCCCTCCACAGATACGCAGTATTCT. It translates to CASSFHQSPSTDTQYS.